In this sample, the clone carrying this T cell receptor beta chain turned up many times. This sample is part of a study of T cells in Graves' hyperthyroidism and ophthalmopathy. Patients affected by ophthalmopathy presented a Clinical Activity Score of at least 3, a NOSPECS grade of at least 4, and disease duration below 3 months. Cells are PBMCs isolated from about 10 ml of fresh blood. J gave up 3 bases and V 1 base, and 10 bases lay outside the gene matches. This CDR3 comprises 16 residues. Germline values: CDR1 DFQATT, CDR2 SNEGSKA (reference sequence). Researchers amplified the TCR beta CDR3 regions from RNA transcripts. During a first-round RT-PCR of the TCR CDR3, the HTBI primer set was used. One entry per CDR3 protein, called by TCRdb with MiXCR from the multiplex PCR reads. Found here are 500,000 or so distinct CDR3 sequences, over 15% of them singletons; the top ten hold roughly a sixth.

The sequenced material came from blood. The chain employs TRBV20-1 and TRBJ2-3; 7 nucleotides align to TRBD1. The clonotype was recovered from a young woman with Graves' ophthalmopathy. CDR3 DNA sequence: TGCAGTGCTAGAGGGGGCGACAGGGTAGCAACAGATACGCAGTATTTT. Translated: CSARGGDRVATDTQYF.